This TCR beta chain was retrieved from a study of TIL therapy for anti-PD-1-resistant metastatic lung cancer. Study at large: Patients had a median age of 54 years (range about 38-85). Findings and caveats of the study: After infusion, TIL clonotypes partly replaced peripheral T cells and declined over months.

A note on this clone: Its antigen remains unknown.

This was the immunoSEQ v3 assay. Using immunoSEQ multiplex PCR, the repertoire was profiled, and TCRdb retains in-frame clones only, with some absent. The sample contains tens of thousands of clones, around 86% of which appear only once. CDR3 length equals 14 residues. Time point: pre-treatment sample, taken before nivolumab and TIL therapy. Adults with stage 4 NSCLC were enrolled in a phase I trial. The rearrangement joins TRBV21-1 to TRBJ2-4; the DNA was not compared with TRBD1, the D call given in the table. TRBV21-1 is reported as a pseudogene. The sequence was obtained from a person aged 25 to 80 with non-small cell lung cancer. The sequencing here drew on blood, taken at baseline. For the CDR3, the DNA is TGTGCCAGCAGCAAGGGACAGGGGGGAAACATTCAGTACTTC. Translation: CASSKGQGGNIQYF.